This entry features one TCR beta chain sequence. This specimen belongs to a study of blood T cell repertoires in COVID-19. Study-level information: Samples taken during acute and convalescent COVID-19 were collected in the United States, Italy and Spain.

Assay used: immunoSEQ multiplex PCR; TCRdb lists only in-frame clones, some missing. The sample yields around 40,000 clones, around 83% seen once. The length of the CDR3 is 17 residues. Trimming at V came to 5 bases and at J to 3 bases, leaving 13 bases not matched to a gene. Germline CDR1 reads MNHNY; CDR2 reads SVGAGI (reference sequence). Source material: peripheral blood. This receptor was identified in a woman over 75 with active or convalescent COVID-19. The chain couples TRBV6-6 to TRBJ2-3; 8 bases agree with TRBD2. CDR3 in amino acids: CASSQNGISGITDTQYF. The CDR3 DNA sequence: TGTGCCAGCAGTCAAAACGGGATTAGCGGGATAACAGATACGCAGTATTTT.